The rows below give T cell receptor beta chains drawn from one sample of a study of blood T cell repertoires in COVID-19. Profiled with immunoSEQ multiplex PCR; TCRdb holds only in-frame clones, not every one. The sample has about 190,000 clones; approximately 91% are singletons. Sequenced input: peripheral blood. Receptors were obtained from a man aged 30 to 39 with acute or convalescent COVID-19. CDR3s include the opening cysteine and the closing phenylalanine or tryptophan. D genes are given only for firm matches. A row's size may be missing; if present it is once, few, many or a size class.

d_call: .; v_call: TRBV7-8; clone_size: once; j_call: TRBJ1-2; cdr3_aa: CASSLGFGYGYTF; cdr3_nt: TGTGCCAGCAGCTTAGGATTCGGCTATGGCTACACCTTC
d_call: .; v_call: TRBV18; clone_size: .; j_call: TRBJ2-7; cdr3_aa: CASSPSLGRGVAYF; cdr3_nt: TGTGCCAGCTCACCGTCGCTCGGCAGGGGCGTCGCGTACTTC
d_call: TRBD1; v_call: TRBV9; clone_size: .; j_call: TRBJ1-3; cdr3_aa: CASSFQTGGGTNTIYF; cdr3_nt: TGTGCCAGCAGCTTCCAAACAGGGGGCGGAACGAACACCATATATTTT
d_call: .; v_call: TRBV5-1; clone_size: .; j_call: TRBJ1-1; cdr3_aa: CASSTTGSPNTEAFF; cdr3_nt: TGCGCCAGCAGCACAACCGGGTCCCCGAACACTGAAGCTTTCTTT
d_call: TRBD1; v_call: TRBV10-3; clone_size: .; j_call: TRBJ1-2; cdr3_aa: CAIIQGLEGYGYTF; cdr3_nt: TGTGCCATCATACAGGGGTTAGAGGGCTATGGCTACACCTTC
d_call: .; v_call: TRBV11-2; clone_size: .; j_call: TRBJ2-5; cdr3_aa: CASSRGSSQETQYF; cdr3_nt: TGTGCCAGCAGCCGAGGATCGAGCCAAGAGACCCAGTACTTC
d_call: .; v_call: TRBV3-1/TRBV3-2; clone_size: .; j_call: TRBJ1-2; cdr3_aa: CASSQGRGAGYGYTF; cdr3_nt: TGTGCCAGCAGCCAGGGGCGGGGGGCTGGCTATGGCTACACCTTC
d_call: .; v_call: TRBV2; clone_size: once; j_call: TRBJ2-2; cdr3_aa: CASLDSPFTGELFF; cdr3_nt: TGTGCCAGCCTTGACAGCCCGTTCACCGGGGAGCTGTTTTTT
d_call: .; v_call: TRBV5-1; clone_size: few; j_call: TRBJ2-7; cdr3_aa: CASSFNGGISAYEQYF; cdr3_nt: TGCGCCAGCAGTTTTAATGGCGGGATAAGCGCCTACGAGCAGTACTTC
d_call: .; v_call: TRBV9; clone_size: .; j_call: TRBJ1-2; cdr3_aa: CASSPGTGANYGYTF; cdr3_nt: TGTGCCAGCAGCCCAGGAACGGGGGCTAACTATGGCTACACCTTC
d_call: .; v_call: TRBV10-1; clone_size: .; j_call: TRBJ2-1; cdr3_aa: CASSVGSSYNEQFF; cdr3_nt: TGCGCCAGCAGTGTAGGGAGCTCCTACAATGAGCAGTTCTTC
d_call: TRBD1; v_call: TRBV19; clone_size: .; j_call: TRBJ2-1; cdr3_aa: CASSRRTGVSDEQFF; cdr3_nt: TGTGCCAGTAGTAGAAGGACAGGGGTTTCGGATGAGCAGTTCTTC
d_call: TRBD1; v_call: TRBV5-6; clone_size: many; j_call: TRBJ1-2; cdr3_aa: CASSQDRRDGYTF; cdr3_nt: TGTGCCAGCAGCCAGGACAGGAGGGATGGCTACACCTTC
d_call: TRBD2; v_call: TRBV10-2; clone_size: .; j_call: TRBJ2-7; cdr3_aa: CASSERGGGEQYF; cdr3_nt: TGCGCCAGCAGTGAGCGGGGGGGCGGCGAGCAGTACTTC
d_call: TRBD1; v_call: TRBV7-3; clone_size: .; j_call: TRBJ2-7; cdr3_aa: CASSLADRGLSYEQYF; cdr3_nt: TGTGCCAGCAGCTTGGCAGACAGGGGGCTTTCCTACGAGCAGTACTTC
d_call: TRBD1; v_call: TRBV10-3; clone_size: few; j_call: TRBJ1-4; cdr3_aa: CAIRETSGGDEKLFF; cdr3_nt: TGTGCCATCAGAGAAACGTCAGGGGGCGATGAAAAACTGTTTTTT
d_call: .; v_call: TRBV30; clone_size: .; j_call: TRBJ2-5; cdr3_aa: CAWSVSQETQYF; cdr3_nt: TGTGCCTGGAGCGTTTCCCAAGAGACCCAGTACTTC
d_call: .; v_call: TRBV6-5; clone_size: .; j_call: TRBJ1-2; cdr3_aa: CASTRGYGYTF; cdr3_nt: TGTGCCAGCACCAGGGGTTATGGCTACACCTTC
d_call: .; v_call: TRBV7-3; clone_size: .; j_call: TRBJ2-5; cdr3_aa: CASSETGTQETQYF; cdr3_nt: TGTGCCAGCAGCGAAACAGGAACTCAAGAGACCCAGTACTTC
d_call: TRBD1; v_call: TRBV14; clone_size: .; j_call: TRBJ2-5; cdr3_aa: CASSPTGGETQYF; cdr3_nt: TGTGCCAGCAGCCCCACAGGGGGGGAGACCCAGTACTTC
d_call: .; v_call: TRBV28; clone_size: .; j_call: TRBJ2-5; cdr3_aa: CASTAKHPRRQETQYF; cdr3_nt: TGTGCCAGCACCGCCAAGCATCCTAGGCGTCAAGAGACCCAGTACTTC
d_call: TRBD2; v_call: TRBV18; clone_size: .; j_call: TRBJ2-2; cdr3_aa: CASSPFGLAGTNTGELFF; cdr3_nt: TGTGCCAGCTCACCATTTGGACTAGCGGGGACGAACACCGGGGAGCTGTTTTTT
d_call: .; v_call: TRBV9; clone_size: .; j_call: TRBJ1-2; cdr3_aa: CASYRESNGYTF; cdr3_nt: TGTGCCAGCTACAGGGAATCGAACGGCTACACCTTC
d_call: TRBD1; v_call: TRBV5-8; clone_size: once; j_call: TRBJ2-7; cdr3_aa: CASSWTRGRGYEQYF; cdr3_nt: TGTGCCAGCAGCTGGACCAGGGGGCGCGGGTACGAGCAGTACTTC